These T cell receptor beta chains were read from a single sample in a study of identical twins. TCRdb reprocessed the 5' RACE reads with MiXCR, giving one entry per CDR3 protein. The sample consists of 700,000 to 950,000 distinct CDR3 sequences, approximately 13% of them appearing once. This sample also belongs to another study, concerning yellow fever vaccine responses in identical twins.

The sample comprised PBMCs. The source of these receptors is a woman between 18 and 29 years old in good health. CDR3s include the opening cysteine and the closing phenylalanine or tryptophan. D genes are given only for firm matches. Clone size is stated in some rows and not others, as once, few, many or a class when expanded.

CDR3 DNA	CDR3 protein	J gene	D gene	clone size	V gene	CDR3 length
TGCAGTGCTAGAGACTATAGCCGCAGGGGGACCCAGTACTTC	CSARDYSRRGTQYF	TRBJ2-5	NA	NA	TRBV20-1	14
TGCAGTGCAATCGACAGGTCTATCTATGGCTACACCTTC	CSAIDRSIYGYTF	TRBJ1-2	NA	few	TRBV20-1	13
TGTGCCAGCAGCCATCCGCGGACGGGGAATGAGCAGTTCTTC	CASSHPRTGNEQFF	TRBJ2-1	NA	NA	TRBV3-1	14
TGTGCCAGCAGCTTGTCCCCCGGGCGTTATGGCTACACCTTC	CASSLSPGRYGYTF	TRBJ1-2	NA	many	TRBV7-9	14
TGCAGCGTTGCGGCCACAGATACGCAGTATTTT	CSVAATDTQYF	TRBJ2-3	NA	NA	TRBV29-1	11
TGTGCCAGCAGCGTCATGACAGGGGGGCGCGATCAGCCCCAGCATTTT	CASSVMTGGRDQPQHF	TRBJ1-5	TRBD1	few	TRBV7-8	16
TGTGCCAGCAGTGAAGTCTCGTGGTCCTGGGATGGCTACACCTTC	CASSEVSWSWDGYTF	TRBJ1-2	NA	few	TRBV6-1	15
TGTGCCAGCACCAACCTCGGCGGCGGGAGGGGGAACGAGCAGTACTTC	CASTNLGGGRGNEQYF	TRBJ2-7	TRBD2	NA	TRBV3-1	16
TGTGCCAGCTCAGAAGGGTCCACAGCTGACGAGCAGTACTTC	CASSEGSTADEQYF	TRBJ2-7	NA	few	TRBV18	14
TGCGCCAGCAGCTCCCCCGTGGGAGCTGAAGCTTTCTTT	CASSSPVGAEAFF	TRBJ1-1	NA	NA	TRBV5-1	13
TGTGCCAGCAGTGAAGCCCCATCTAGCGGTAGCACAGATACGCAGTATTTT	CASSEAPSSGSTDTQYF	TRBJ2-3	TRBD2	few	TRBV2	17
TGCGCCAGCAGCCAAATGGACACCCCAGGGCGTGAAAAACTGTTTTTT	CASSQMDTPGREKLFF	TRBJ1-4	NA	NA	TRBV4-1	16
TGCGCCAGCAGCCGGGACAGGGGTTACGAGCAGTACTTC	CASSRDRGYEQYF	TRBJ2-7	TRBD1	many	TRBV5-1	13
TGTGCCAGCAGCGTAACGGGGGTAACGAACACCGGGGAGCTGTTTTTT	CASSVTGVTNTGELFF	TRBJ2-2	NA	NA	TRBV9	16
TGTGCCAGCAGGAACTTACTAGCGGGAGATAAGAGATTATCCTACGAGCAGTACTTC	CASRNLLAGDKRLSYEQYF	TRBJ2-7	TRBD2	few	TRBV2	19
TGTGCCAGCTCACCAGGGACAGGGGGGAGCTATGAGCAGTTCTTC	CASSPGTGGSYEQFF	TRBJ2-1	TRBD1	NA	TRBV18	15
TGTGCCATCAGTGGCAGTCTAACGTCAGGGACCGAGCAGTACTTC	CAISGSLTSGTEQYF	TRBJ2-7	NA	NA	TRBV10-3	15
TGCAGCGTCGGTGGGACTAGCGGGAGTGAGGAGACCCAGTACTTC	CSVGGTSGSEETQYF	TRBJ2-5	TRBD2	few	TRBV29-1	15
TGCAGTGCTAGGAGCTTGGGGGGATTTGACACCGGGGAGCTGTTTTTT	CSARSLGGFDTGELFF	TRBJ2-2	NA	NA	TRBV20-1	16
TGTGCCAGCAGCTTAGTTTCGCGGGCGAGCACAGATACGCAGTATTTT	CASSLVSRASTDTQYF	TRBJ2-3	NA	NA	TRBV7-2	16
TGTGCCAGCAGTGAATTTCCGGGGGAGAATGGCTACACCTTC	CASSEFPGENGYTF	TRBJ1-2	NA	many	TRBV2	14
TGCAGTCTCGGTAAGAACACTGAAGCTTTCTTT	CSLGKNTEAFF	TRBJ1-1	NA	few	TRBV20-1	11
TGCAGTGCTAGACAGAACTATGGCTACACCTTC	CSARQNYGYTF	TRBJ1-2	NA	many	TRBV20-1	11
TGTGCCAGCAGCGTAGGGGTCACAGGGCCAAACTATGGCTACACCTTC	CASSVGVTGPNYGYTF	TRBJ1-2	NA	NA	TRBV9	16
TGTGCCAGCAGTCAGACGACAGGGATGTTAATGAACACTGAAGCTTTCTTT	CASSQTTGMLMNTEAFF	TRBJ1-1	TRBD1	NA	TRBV28	17